Below, 22 T cell receptor beta chains from the same sample are listed, as sequenced in a study of OX40 agonist ivuxolimab in advanced cancers. Library preparation employed the immunoSEQ multiplex PCR assay. Entries here come from immuneACCESS through TCRdb and include only in-frame sequences with V and J called. Some clones fail to appear in such tables; in the studies checked, an unresolved V gene covers under half of the shortfall, and the cause of the remainder is unknown. For this sample the table gives tens of thousands of clones, of which 88% were detected only once. Approximately 9.5% of the sample goes to the ten largest clones. The input for sequencing was CD4+ or CD8+ T cells sorted from blood, taken in a trial of the OX40 agonist ivuxolimab. These receptors were collected from an adult with an advanced solid tumor such as melanoma, head and neck, liver or kidney cancer.

The rearrangement joins TRBV28 to TRBJ2-7, with D tentatively TRBD1 or TRBD2 (5 bases each). The CDR3 has 15 residues. Germline V CDR1 and CDR2: MDHEN, SYDVKM. The germline V and J ends were trimmed by 2 bases and 5 bases, with 16 bases remaining between them. As DNA, the CDR3 is TGTGCCAGCAGTTTAGGGTCTCAGGGAGTCAACGAGCAGTACTTC. Protein: CASSLGSQGVNEQYF. Full variable domain (remainder filled in from reference TRBV28 and TRBJ2-7): DVKVTQSSRYLVKRTGEKVFLECVQDMDHENMFWYRQDPGLGLRLIYFSYDVKMKEKGDIPEGYSVSREKKERFSLILESASTNQTSMYLCASSLGSQGVNEQYFGPGTRLTVT.

The chain employs TRBV9 and TRBJ1-4; D is possibly TRBD1 (6 bases). The germline gives CDR1 SGDLS, CDR2 YYNGEE. The CDR3 runs to 15 residues. Trimming removed 4 bases from V and 6 bases from J, with 16 bases in between. CDR3 nucleotide sequence: TGTGCCAGCAGCCCCGGGGGGGCAATGGATGAAAAACTGTTTTTT. Translation gives CASSPGGAMDEKLFF.

This sequence joins TRBV29-1 and TRBJ2-7, with D possibly TRBD2 on 6 matching bases. This CDR3 region has 14 residues. V dropped 0 bases and J dropped 9 bases, with 18 bases sitting between them. Germline V lookup: CDR1 SQVTM, CDR2 ANQGSEA. The DNA for the CDR3 is TGCAGCGTTGAAGATCCAGGTAACGGGGGAGGGCAGTACTTC. Protein: CSVEDPGNGGGQYF.

This CDR3 reads CASSSLPGMNTEAFF. The DNA of the CDR3 is TGTGCCAGCAGCTCCCTCCCCGGGATGAACACTGAAGCTTTCTTT. The chain couples TRBV5-8 to TRBJ1-1; no definite D call. This CDR3 region has 15 residues. Trimming cost V 3 bases and J 0 bases, with 12 bases left between them. CDR1 and CDR2 from the germline V gene are SGHTS and YDEGEE.

The chain joins TRBV9 to TRBJ2-5; 10 bases agree with TRBD2. Germline V CDR1 and CDR2: SGDLS, YYNGEE. The CDR3 spans 15 residues. J was trimmed by 5 bases and V by 0 bases; bases with no gene match: 4. This CDR3 reads CASSVASGRVETQYF. In DNA form, the CDR3 reads TGTGCCAGCAGCGTAGCTAGCGGGAGAGTGGAGACCCAGTACTTC.

The chain is built from TRBV9 and TRBJ1-6, with D uncertain. With 0 bases removed from V and 7 bases from J, the gap between germline ends came to 8 bases. Germline CDR1 SGDLS, CDR2 YYNGEE. The CDR3 has 14 residues. DNA of the CDR3: TGTGCCAGCAGCGTAGTACCTTGGAATTCACCCCTCCACTTT. This encodes CASSVVPWNSPLHF.

The CDR3 reads CASSLRGPGEKLFF. DNA of the CDR3: TGCGCCAGCAGCTTGAGGGGGCCAGGGGAAAAACTGTTTTTT. V and J are TRBV5-1 and TRBJ1-4, with 7 bases aligning to TRBD1. Germline assignment: CDR1 SGHRS and CDR2 YFSETQ. The J segment lost 8 bases and the V segment lost 1 base, leaving 5 bases of the junction unmatched. This CDR3 has 14 residues.

The gene calls are TRBV6-5 and TRBJ1-5; D is ambiguous. Per germline, CDR1 MNHEY and CDR2 SVGAGI. Trimming cost V 6 bases and J 4 bases, with 10 bases left between them. The CDR3 sequence is 13 residues long. The CDR3 loop is CASSPQKNQPQHF. The CDR3 nucleotides are TGTGCCAGCAGCCCACAGAAAAATCAGCCCCAGCATTTT.

This sequence joins TRBV30 and TRBJ2-3, with D perhaps TRBD1 (5 bases). Trimming removed 2 bases from V and 5 bases from J, with 5 bases in between. CDR3 length: 11 amino acids. CDR1 and CDR2 from the germline V gene are GTSNPN and SVGIG (reference sequence). The DNA for the CDR3 is TGTGCCTGGAGTAGGGGAGATACGCAGTATTTT. This sequence encodes CAWSRGDTQYF. The full variable domain, completed using reference TRBV30 and TRBJ2-3, is SQTIHQWPATLVQPVGSPLSLECTVEGTSNPNLYWYRQAAGRGLQLLFYSVGIGQISSEVPQNLSASRPQDRQFILSSKKLLLSDSGFYLCAWSRGDTQYFGPGTRLTVL.

V usage is TRBV5-1 and J usage is TRBJ2-1; 7 nucleotides agree with TRBD2. The CDR3 is 16 residues long. V lost 2 bases and J lost 0; bases outside the gene matches: 5. The germline V gene has CDR1 SGHRS and CDR2 YFSETQ. CDR3: CASSFSGPGSYNEQFF. In DNA form, the CDR3 reads TGCGCCAGCAGCTTTAGCGGGCCAGGCTCCTACAATGAGCAGTTCTTC.

The chain joins TRBV5-1 to TRBJ2-5, with TRBD1 identical over 8 bases. The germline gives CDR1 SGHRS, CDR2 YFSETQ. The CDR3 runs to 15 residues. J gave up 5 bases and V 4 bases, and 10 bases lay outside the gene matches. Here the CDR3 DNA reads TGCGCCAGCAGCCTAGGTACAGGGGGTTACGAGACCCAGTACTTC. The encoded protein is CASSLGTGGYETQYF.

The V gene is TRBV7-9, the J gene TRBJ2-2; a weak D match, TRBD2 (6 bases). The V gene's germline CDR1 is SEHNR and CDR2 FQNEAQ (reference sequence). Trimming stripped 5 bases from V and 2 bases from J, with 15 bases between. The CDR3 covers 16 residues. CDR3 sequence (DNA): TGTGCCAGCAGCGTGTACGGGCGGGGTAACACCGGGGAGCTGTTTTTT. Its translation: CASSVYGRGNTGELFF.

V is TRBV7-2 and J is TRBJ1-5; TRBD1 aligns across 7 bases. CDR1 and CDR2 from the germline V gene are SGHTA and FQGNSA. The CDR3 spans 15 residues. V lost 4 bases and J lost 3; bases outside the gene matches: 6. The CDR3: CASSSTGTVNQPQHF. In nucleotides, the CDR3 is TGTGCCAGCAGCTCGACCGGGACAGTCAATCAGCCCCAGCATTTT.

The genes are TRBV18 and TRBJ2-5, with D possibly being TRBD1 (6 bases). The last part of the DNA fits TRBJ2-7 better; the J call may be wrong. The CDR3 spans 14 residues. Germline V gene data show CDR1 as KGHSH and CDR2 as LQKENI. The CDR3 DNA follows: TGTGCCAGCTCACCTGGACAGACCTCCTACGAGCAGTACTTC. Translation gives CASSPGQTSYEQYF.

This sequence joins TRBV7-2 and TRBJ2-1; 7 bases match TRBD1. The trim removed 2 bases at V and 2 bases at J, leaving 6 bases unmatched. The CDR3 is 16 amino acids. In germline, CDR1 is SGHTA, CDR2 FQGNSA. The CDR3 nucleotides are TGTGCCAGCAGCTTACTATCCGGGACAGCCTACAATGAGCAGTTCTTC. This sequence encodes CASSLLSGTAYNEQFF.

The table lists this clone with a count of one. The genes are TRBV4-2 and TRBJ2-3, with 8 nucleotides matching TRBD2. CDR3 size: 18 residues. The germline V gene encodes CDR1 LGHNA and CDR2 YNFKEQ. The V and J ends lost 1 base and 4 bases, in that order; junction bases with no gene match: 13. The CDR3 nucleotides are TGTGCCAGCAGCCAAGTGTTCACCCCCAGCGGGAGCTCAGATACGCAGTATTTT. Protein sequence: CASSQVFTPSGSSDTQYF.

This chain uses TRBV18 with TRBJ1-3; D remains unclear. V lost 1 base and J lost 0, with 13 bases in between. Germline V gene sequence: CDR1 KGHSH, CDR2 LQKENI. The CDR3 spans 17 residues. CDR3 coding DNA: TGTGCCAGCTCACCACAGGTCTCTAGTGACTCTGGAAACACCATATATTTT. Amino acids: CASSPQVSSDSGNTIYF.

The chain uses TRBV5-6 and TRBJ2-7; 8 positions match TRBD1. This CDR3 is built from 16 residues. The J segment lost 0 bases and the V segment lost 3 bases, leaving 8 bases of the junction unmatched. Germline CDR1 and CDR2: SGHDT and YYEEEE. Here the CDR3 reads CASSSWRDRRSYEQYF. CDR3 DNA sequence: TGTGCCAGCAGCTCCTGGAGGGACAGGCGCTCCTACGAGCAGTACTTC.

This chain links TRBV5-3 with TRBJ2-7; 14 positions agree with TRBD2. TRBV5-3 qualifies as an ORF whose function is uncertain. Trimming took 3 bases from V and 1 from J; bases not matched to a gene: 6. CDR3 size: 17 residues. This CDR3 is CARSSGTSGRLSYEQYF. DNA of the CDR3: TGTGCCAGAAGCTCGGGGACTAGCGGGAGACTTTCCTACGAGCAGTACTTC.

The chain is built from TRBV29-1 and TRBJ2-1; 16 positions match TRBD2. Germline CDR1 and CDR2: SQVTM and ANQGSEA. The CDR3 runs 16 residues. V gave up 7 bases and J gave up 6 bases; unmatched junction bases: 9. Here the CDR3 DNA reads TGCAGCGCTGGGGGACTAGCGGGAGGGTGGTCCAATGAGCAGTTCTTC. It codes for CSAGGLAGGWSNEQFF.

A single count supports this clone. The chain is built from TRBV6-6 and TRBJ2-7; TRBD2 matches 13 bases. CDR1 and CDR2 from the germline V gene are MNHNY and SVGAGI (reference sequence). This CDR3 has 14 residues. V gave up 5 bases and J gave up 7 bases; unmatched junction bases: 5. The CDR3 reads CASSAPGLAGEQYF. The CDR3 DNA is TGTGCCAGCAGTGCGCCGGGACTAGCGGGAGAGCAGTACTTC.

V usage is TRBV5-6 and J usage is TRBJ2-7, with D hard to call. Germline V gene sequence: CDR1 SGHDT, CDR2 YYEEEE. The CDR3 sequence is 15 residues long. The V and J ends lost 4 bases and 0 bases respectively, with 14 bases between them. CDR3 coding DNA: TGTGCCAGCAGCCGATTTAGCCCGGGCTCCTACGAGCAGTACTTC. Translating it yields CASSRFSPGSYEQYF. The whole variable domain, remainder taken from reference TRBV5-6 and TRBJ2-7, is DAGVTQSPTHLIKTRGQQVTLRCSPKSGHDTVSWYQQALGQGPQFIFQYYEEEERQRGNFPDRFSGHQFPNYSSELNVNALLLGDSALYLCASSRFSPGSYEQYFGPGTRLTVT.